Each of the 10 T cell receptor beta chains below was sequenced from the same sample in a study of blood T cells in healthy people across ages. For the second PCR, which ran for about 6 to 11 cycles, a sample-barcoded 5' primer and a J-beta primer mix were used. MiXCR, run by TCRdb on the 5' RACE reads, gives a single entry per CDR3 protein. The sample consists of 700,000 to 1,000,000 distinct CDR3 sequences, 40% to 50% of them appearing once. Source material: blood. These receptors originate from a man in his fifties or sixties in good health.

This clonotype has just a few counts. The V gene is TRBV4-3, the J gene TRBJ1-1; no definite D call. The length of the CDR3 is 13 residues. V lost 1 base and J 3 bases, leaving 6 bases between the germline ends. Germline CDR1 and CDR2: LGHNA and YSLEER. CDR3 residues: CASSQVLYTEAFF. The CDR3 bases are TGCGCCAGCAGCCAAGTTCTGTACACTGAAGCTTTCTTT.

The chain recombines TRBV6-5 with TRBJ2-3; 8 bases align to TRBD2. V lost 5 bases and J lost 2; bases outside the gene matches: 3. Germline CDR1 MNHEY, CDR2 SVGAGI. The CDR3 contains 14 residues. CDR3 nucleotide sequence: TGTGCCAGCAGTACTAGCGGAAACACAGATACGCAGTATTTT. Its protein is CASSTSGNTDTQYF.

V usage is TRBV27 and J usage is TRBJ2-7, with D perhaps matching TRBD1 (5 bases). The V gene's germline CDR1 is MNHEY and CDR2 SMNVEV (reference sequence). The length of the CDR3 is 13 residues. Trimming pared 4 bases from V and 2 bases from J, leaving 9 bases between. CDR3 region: CASSWGSAYEQYF. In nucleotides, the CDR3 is TGTGCCAGCAGTTGGGGCAGCGCCTACGAGCAGTACTTC.

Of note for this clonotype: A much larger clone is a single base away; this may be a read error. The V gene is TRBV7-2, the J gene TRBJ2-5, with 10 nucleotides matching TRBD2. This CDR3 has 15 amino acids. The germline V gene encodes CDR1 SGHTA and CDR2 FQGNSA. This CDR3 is CAGSGERGGKETQYF. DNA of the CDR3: TGTGCCGGCAGCGGGGAGCGGGGGGGAAAAGAGACCCAGTACTTC.

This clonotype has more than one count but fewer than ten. The CDR3 nucleotides are TGTGCCAGCAATCCCTCGCCAGGGACAGACACTGAAGCTTTCTTT. Residues: CASNPSPGTDTEAFF. This chain links TRBV9 with TRBJ1-1; 7 bases match TRBD1. The V gene end was trimmed by 6 bases and the J gene end by 3 bases; junction bases not matched to a gene: 11. The CDR3 sequence is 15 residues long. Germline loops: CDR1 SGDLS, CDR2 YYNGEE.

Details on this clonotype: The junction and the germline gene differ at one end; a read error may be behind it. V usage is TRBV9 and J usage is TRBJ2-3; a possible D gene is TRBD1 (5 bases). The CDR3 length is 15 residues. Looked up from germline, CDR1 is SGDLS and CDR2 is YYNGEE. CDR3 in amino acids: CVSSVGAESTDTQYF. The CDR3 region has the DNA TGTGTCAGCAGCGTAGGGGCAGAAAGCACAGATACGCAGTATTTT.

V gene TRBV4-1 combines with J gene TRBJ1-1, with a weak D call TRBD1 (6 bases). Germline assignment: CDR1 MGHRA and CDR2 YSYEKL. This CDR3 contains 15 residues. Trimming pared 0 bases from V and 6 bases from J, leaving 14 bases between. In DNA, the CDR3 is TGCGCCAGCAGCCAAGATCCGGGACATGACTCTGAAGCTTTCTTT. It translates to CASSQDPGHDSEAFF.

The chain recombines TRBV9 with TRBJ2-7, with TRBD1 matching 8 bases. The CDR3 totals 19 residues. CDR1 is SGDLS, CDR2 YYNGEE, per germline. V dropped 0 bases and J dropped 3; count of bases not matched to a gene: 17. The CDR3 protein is CASSVGGDRPFLENYEQYF. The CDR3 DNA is TGTGCCAGCAGCGTAGGAGGGGACAGGCCATTTTTGGAGAACTACGAGCAGTACTTC.

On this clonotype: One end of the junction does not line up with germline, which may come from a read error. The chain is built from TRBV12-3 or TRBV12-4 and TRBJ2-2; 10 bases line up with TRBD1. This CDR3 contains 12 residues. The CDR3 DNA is TGTGCCAGCGATTCCGGGACAGGGGCGCTGTTTTTT. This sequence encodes CASDSGTGALFF.

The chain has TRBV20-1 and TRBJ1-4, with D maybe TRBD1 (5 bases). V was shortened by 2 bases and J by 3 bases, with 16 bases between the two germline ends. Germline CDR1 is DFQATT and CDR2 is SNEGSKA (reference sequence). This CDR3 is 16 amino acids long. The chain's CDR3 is CSARNFPGRSNEKLFF. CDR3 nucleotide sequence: TGCAGTGCTAGAAATTTCCCGGGACGGTCTAATGAAAAACTGTTTTTT.